This TCR beta chain was retrieved from a study of OX40 agonist ivuxolimab in advanced cancers. Study as a whole: Given to patients was ivuxolimab, an agonistic anti-OX40 (CD134) antibody. General observations from the study: Among expanded peripheral T cells, antigen specificity went undetermined.

With respect to this clone: Its antigen is as yet unknown.

Blood specimens came from baseline, cycle 4 day 1, and cycle 7 day 1. Germline lookup yields CDR1 SGHNT and CDR2 YENEEA. The CDR3 consists of 12 residues. V dropped 5 bases and J dropped 6 bases, with 11 bases sitting between them. Assay: immunoSEQ multiplex PCR; the TCRdb copy retains only in-frame clones and omits some. The sample has just over 60,000 clones; 92% are singletons. The clonotype originates from an adult with an advanced solid tumor such as melanoma, head and neck, liver or kidney cancer. The sequences come from CD4+ or CD8+ T cells sorted from blood, collected in a trial of the OX40 agonist ivuxolimab. The V and J genes are TRBV11-3 and TRBJ2-7, with D unclear. The DNA of the CDR3 is TGTGCCAGCAGCGGAAGAACCCCCGAGCAGTACTTC. Its protein product is CASSGRTPEQYF.